These 6 T cell receptor beta chains were all obtained from the same sample, sequenced in a study of T cell repertoires in cytomegalovirus infection. For these receptors, no antigen is known. TCRdb reprocessed the reads via MiXCR and lists one record per CDR3 protein. The table lists about a million distinct CDR3 sequences, 25% to 40% of them singletons. Sequenced here: cultured CD8+ T cells from PBMCs, sampled from culture after CMV antigen stimulation. Every receptor here comes from a human donor in good health (CMV status not recorded). Some clones in this sample may be carry-over from other donors' samples.

The chain carries TRBV3-1 and TRBJ1-4; 7 bases map to TRBD1. From germline, CDR1 is LGHDT and CDR2 YNNKEL (reference sequence). The length of the CDR3 is 12 residues. Losses at the gene ends were 6 bases for V and 8 bases for J; bases not matched to a gene: 3. CDR3 nucleotides: TGTGCCAGCAGAACAGGGGAGGAAAAACTGTTTTTT. The encoded protein is CASRTGEEKLFF.

The chain has TRBV10-3 and TRBJ2-7, with 7 bases fitting TRBD2. Germline V lookup: CDR1 ENHRY, CDR2 SYGVKD. V lost 6 bases, J lost 5 bases, and 4 bases stayed unmatched. The CDR3 is 12 amino acids. The CDR3: CAIRTSKNEQYV. CDR3 sequence (DNA): TGTGCCATCAGGACTAGCAAAAACGAGCAGTACGTC.

This clonotype was picked up many times. This sequence joins TRBV7-2 and TRBJ1-4; D remains ambiguous. Germline V lookup: CDR1 SGHTA, CDR2 FQGNSA. The ends were cut back, 7 bases at V and 0 bases at J, with 15 bases in the middle. This CDR3 spans 16 amino acids. The DNA of the CDR3 is TGTGCCAGCACCCAAATAGCGGGCACAACTAATGAAAAACTGTTTTTT. It translates to CASTQIAGTTNEKLFF.

At least ten counts were recorded for this clonotype. The chain carries TRBV4-1 and TRBJ1-1; D possibly corresponds to TRBD1 (6 bases). Trimming cost V 3 bases and J 0 bases, with 17 bases left between them. This CDR3 region has 17 residues. In germline, CDR1 is MGHRA, CDR2 YSYEKL. The CDR3 loop reads CASSQAGGGLLNTEAFF. DNA for the CDR3: TGCGCCAGCAGCCAGGCGGGAGGGGGTCTTTTGAACACTGAAGCTTTCTTT.

The rearrangement uses TRBV7-9 and TRBJ1-1, with a tentative D call TRBD1 (6 bases). V was pared by 5 bases and J by 1 base, with 17 bases between. The CDR3 loop spans 16 amino acids. Germline CDR1 SEHNR, CDR2 FQNEAQ (reference sequence). CDR3 amino acids: CASSPNSGAENTEAFF. CDR3 nucleotide sequence: TGTGCCAGCAGCCCCAATTCAGGGGCGGAGAACACTGAAGCTTTCTTT.

There are many counts of this clonotype. The rearrangement joins TRBV7-2 to TRBJ2-7; the D gene is possibly TRBD1 (5 bases). This CDR3 spans 14 amino acids. Trimming pared 5 bases from V and 2 bases from J, leaving 13 bases between. CDR1 is SGHTA and CDR2 is FQGNSA in the germline V gene. CDR3 protein: CASSPWTKTYEQYF. The CDR3 DNA is TGTGCCAGCAGCCCATGGACAAAGACCTACGAGCAGTACTTC.